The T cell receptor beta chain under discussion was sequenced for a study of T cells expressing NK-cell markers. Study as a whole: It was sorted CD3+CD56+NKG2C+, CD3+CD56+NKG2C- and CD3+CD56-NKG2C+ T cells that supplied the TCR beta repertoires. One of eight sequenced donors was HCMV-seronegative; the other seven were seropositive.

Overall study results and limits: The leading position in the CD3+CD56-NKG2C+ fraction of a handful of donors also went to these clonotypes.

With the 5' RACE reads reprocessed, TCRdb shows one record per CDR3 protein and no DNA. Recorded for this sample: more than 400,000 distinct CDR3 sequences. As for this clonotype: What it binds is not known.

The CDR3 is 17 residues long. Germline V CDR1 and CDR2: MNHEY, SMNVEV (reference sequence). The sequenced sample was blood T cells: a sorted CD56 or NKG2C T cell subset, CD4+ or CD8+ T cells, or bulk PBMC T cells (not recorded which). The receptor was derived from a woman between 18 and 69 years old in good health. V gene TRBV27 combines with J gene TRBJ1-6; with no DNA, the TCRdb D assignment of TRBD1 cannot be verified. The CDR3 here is CASSLSETGGDDSPLHF.